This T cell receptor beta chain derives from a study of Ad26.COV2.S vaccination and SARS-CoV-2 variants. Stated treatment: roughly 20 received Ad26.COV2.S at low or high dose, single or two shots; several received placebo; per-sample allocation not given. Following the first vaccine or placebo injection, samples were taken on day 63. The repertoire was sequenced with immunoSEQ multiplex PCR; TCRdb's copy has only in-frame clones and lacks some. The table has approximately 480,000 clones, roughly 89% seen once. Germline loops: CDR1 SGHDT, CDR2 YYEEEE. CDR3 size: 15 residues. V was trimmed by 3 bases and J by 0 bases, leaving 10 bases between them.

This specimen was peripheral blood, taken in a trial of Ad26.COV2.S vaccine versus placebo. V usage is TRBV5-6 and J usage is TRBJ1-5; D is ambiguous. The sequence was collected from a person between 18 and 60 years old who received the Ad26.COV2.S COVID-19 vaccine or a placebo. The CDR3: CASSSGPYSNQPQHF. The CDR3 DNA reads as TGTGCCAGCAGCTCCGGGCCCTATAGCAATCAGCCCCAGCATTTT. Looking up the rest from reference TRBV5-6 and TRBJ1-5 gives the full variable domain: DAGVTQSPTHLIKTRGQQVTLRCSPKSGHDTVSWYQQALGQGPQFIFQYYEEEERQRGNFPDRFSGHQFPNYSSELNVNALLLGDSALYLCASSSGPYSNQPQHFGDGTRLSIL.